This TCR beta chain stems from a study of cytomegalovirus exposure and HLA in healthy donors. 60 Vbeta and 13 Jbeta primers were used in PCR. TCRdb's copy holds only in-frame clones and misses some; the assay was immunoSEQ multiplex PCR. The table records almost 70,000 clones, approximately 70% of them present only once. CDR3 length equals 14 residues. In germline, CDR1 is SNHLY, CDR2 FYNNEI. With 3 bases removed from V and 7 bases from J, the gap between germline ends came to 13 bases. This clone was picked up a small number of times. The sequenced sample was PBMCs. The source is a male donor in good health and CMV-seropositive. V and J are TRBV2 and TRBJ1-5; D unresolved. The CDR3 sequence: CASSEGSGGQPQHF. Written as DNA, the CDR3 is TGTGCCAGCAGTGAGGGATCGGGAGGACAGCCCCAGCATTTT.